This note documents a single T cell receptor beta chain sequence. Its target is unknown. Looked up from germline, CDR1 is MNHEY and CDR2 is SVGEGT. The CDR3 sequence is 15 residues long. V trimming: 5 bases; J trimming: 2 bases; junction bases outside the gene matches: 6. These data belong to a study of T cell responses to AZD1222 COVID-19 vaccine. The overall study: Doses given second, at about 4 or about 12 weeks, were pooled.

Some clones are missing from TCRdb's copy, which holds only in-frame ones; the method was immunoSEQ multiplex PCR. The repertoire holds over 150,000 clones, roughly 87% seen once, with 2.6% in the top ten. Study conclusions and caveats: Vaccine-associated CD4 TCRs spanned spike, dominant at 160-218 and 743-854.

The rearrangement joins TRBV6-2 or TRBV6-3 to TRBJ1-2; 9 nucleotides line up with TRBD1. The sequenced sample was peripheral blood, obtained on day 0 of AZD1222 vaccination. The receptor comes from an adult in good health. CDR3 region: CASSRSQGANYGYTF. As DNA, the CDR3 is TGTGCCAGCAGTCGATCACAGGGGGCAAACTATGGCTACACCTTC.